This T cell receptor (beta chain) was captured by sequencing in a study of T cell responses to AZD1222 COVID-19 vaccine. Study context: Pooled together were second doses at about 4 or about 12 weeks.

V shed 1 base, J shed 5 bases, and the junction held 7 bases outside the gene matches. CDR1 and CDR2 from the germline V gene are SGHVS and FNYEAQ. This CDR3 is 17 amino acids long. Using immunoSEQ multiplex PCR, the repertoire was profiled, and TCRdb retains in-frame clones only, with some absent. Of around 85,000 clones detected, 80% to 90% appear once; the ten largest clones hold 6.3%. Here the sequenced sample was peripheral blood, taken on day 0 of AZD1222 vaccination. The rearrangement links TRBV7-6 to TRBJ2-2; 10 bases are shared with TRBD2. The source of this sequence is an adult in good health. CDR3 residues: CASSLEVAGGRTGELFF. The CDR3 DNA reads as TGTGCCAGCAGCTTAGAAGTAGCGGGAGGTAGGACCGGGGAGCTGTTTTTT.